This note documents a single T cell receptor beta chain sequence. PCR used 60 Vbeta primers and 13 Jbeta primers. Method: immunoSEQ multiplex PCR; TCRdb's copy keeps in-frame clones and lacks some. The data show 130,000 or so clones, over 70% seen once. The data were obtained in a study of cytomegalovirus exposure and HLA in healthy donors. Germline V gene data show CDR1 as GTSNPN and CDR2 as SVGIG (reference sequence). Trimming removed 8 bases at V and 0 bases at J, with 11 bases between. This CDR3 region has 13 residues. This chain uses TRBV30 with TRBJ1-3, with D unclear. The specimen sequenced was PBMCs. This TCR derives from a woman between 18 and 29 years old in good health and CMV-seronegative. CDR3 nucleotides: TGTGCCCAAGAACTCCCCTCTGGAAACACCATATATTTT. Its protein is CAQELPSGNTIYF. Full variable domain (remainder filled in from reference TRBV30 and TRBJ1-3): SQTIHQWPATLVQPVGSPLSLECTVEGTSNPNLYWYRQAAGRGLQLLFYSVGIGQISSEVPQNLSASRPQDRQFILSSKKLLLSDSGFYLCAQELPSGNTIYFGEGSWLTVV.